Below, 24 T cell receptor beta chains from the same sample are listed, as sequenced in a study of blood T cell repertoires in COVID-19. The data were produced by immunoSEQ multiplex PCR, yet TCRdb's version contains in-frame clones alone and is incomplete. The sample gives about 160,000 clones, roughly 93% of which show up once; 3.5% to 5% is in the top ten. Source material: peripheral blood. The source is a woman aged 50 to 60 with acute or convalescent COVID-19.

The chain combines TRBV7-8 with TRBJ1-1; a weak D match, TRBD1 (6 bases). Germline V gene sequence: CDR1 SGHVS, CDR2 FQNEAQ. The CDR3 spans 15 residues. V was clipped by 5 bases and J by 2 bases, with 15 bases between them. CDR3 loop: CASSPRPGVNTEAFF. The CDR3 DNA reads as TGTGCCAGCAGCCCCCGCCCAGGGGTCAACACTGAAGCTTTCTTT.

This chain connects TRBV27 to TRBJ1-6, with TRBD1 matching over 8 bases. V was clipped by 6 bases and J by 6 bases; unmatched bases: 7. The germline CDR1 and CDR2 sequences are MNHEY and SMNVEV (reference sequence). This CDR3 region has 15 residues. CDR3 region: CASRQGDRSNSPLHF. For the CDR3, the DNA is TGTGCCAGCAGACAGGGGGATAGGAGTAATTCACCCCTCCACTTT.

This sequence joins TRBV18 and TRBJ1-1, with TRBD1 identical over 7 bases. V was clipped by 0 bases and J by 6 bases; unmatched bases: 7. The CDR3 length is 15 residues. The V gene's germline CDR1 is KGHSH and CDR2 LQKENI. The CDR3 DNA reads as TGTGCCAGCTCACCACCCGGGGGCAGGGGGGCTGAAGCTTTCTTT. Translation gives CASSPPGGRGAEAFF.

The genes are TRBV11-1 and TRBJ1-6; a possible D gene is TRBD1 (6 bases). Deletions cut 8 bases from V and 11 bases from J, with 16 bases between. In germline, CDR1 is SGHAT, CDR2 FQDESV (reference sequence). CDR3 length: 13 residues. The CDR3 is CASQSGGLAPLHF. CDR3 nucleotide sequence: TGTGCCAGCCAAAGCGGGGGGCTGGCACCCCTCCACTTT.

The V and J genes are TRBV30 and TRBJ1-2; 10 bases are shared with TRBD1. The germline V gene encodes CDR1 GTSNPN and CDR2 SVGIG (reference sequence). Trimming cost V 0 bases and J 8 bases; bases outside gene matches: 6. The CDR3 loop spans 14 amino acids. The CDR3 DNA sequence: TGTGCCTGGAGTGTACATTTGGGACAGGGGGGCTACACCTTC. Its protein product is CAWSVHLGQGGYTF.

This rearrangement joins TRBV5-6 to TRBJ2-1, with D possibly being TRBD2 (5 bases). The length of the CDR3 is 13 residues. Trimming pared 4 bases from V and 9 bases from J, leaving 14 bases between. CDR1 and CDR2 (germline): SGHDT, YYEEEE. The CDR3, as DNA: TGTGCCAGCAGCCGTCCTACCCGGGGTGAGCAGTTCTTC. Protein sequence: CASSRPTRGEQFF.

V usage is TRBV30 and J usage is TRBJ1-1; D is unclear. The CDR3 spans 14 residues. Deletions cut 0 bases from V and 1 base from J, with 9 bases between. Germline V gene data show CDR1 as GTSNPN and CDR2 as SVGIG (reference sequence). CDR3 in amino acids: CAWSVQIRNTEAFF. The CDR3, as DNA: TGTGCCTGGAGTGTACAGATACGGAACACTGAAGCTTTCTTT.

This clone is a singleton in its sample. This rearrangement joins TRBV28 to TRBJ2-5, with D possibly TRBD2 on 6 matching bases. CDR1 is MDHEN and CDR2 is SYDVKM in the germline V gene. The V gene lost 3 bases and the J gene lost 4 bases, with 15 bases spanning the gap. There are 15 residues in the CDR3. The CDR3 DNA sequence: TGTGCCAGCAGTTTCTCAGGAGGGTATGGAGAGACCCAGTACTTC. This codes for CASSFSGGYGETQYF.

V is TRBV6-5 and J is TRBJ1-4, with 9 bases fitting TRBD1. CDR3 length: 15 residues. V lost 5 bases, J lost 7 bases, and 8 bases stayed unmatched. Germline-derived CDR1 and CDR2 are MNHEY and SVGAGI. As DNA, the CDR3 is TGTGCCAGCAGTCATATGGACAGGGGAAGTGAAAAACTGTTTTTT. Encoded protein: CASSHMDRGSEKLFF.

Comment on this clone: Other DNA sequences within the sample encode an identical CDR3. The CDR3 DNA follows: TGTGCCAGCAGTTTATGGGGCAGTGAAGCTTTCTTT. This gives the protein CASSLWGSEAFF. The rearrangement links TRBV28 to TRBJ1-1, with D hard to call. The CDR3 is 12 residues long. Per the germline V gene, CDR1 is MDHEN and CDR2 is SYDVKM. The ends were cut back, 0 bases at V and 7 bases at J, with 6 bases in the middle.

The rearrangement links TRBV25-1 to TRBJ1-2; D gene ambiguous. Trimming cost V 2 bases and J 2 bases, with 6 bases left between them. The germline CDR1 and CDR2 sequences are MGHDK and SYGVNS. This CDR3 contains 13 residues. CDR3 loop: CASSEGQNYGYTF. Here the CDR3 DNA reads TGTGCCAGCAGTGAAGGGCAGAACTATGGCTACACCTTC.

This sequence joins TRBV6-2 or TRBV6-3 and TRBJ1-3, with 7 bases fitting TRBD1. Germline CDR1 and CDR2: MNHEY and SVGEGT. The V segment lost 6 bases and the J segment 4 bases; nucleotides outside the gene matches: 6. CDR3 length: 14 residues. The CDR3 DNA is TGTGCCAGCAGGTACGGGACAGTCGGAAACACCATATATTTT. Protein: CASRYGTVGNTIYF.

CDR3 region: CASSQEFKAGYLTSTEAFF. CDR3 sequence (DNA): TGTGCCAGCAGCCAAGAATTCAAGGCAGGATATTTAACGAGCACTGAAGCTTTCTTT. The V and J genes are TRBV3-1 (or the pseudogene TRBV3-2) and TRBJ1-1, with no clear D. The V end lost 0 bases, the J end lost 4 bases, and 24 bases lay between the germline ends. CDR3 length equals 19 residues. The germline gives CDR1 LGHDT, CDR2 YNNKEL (reference sequence).

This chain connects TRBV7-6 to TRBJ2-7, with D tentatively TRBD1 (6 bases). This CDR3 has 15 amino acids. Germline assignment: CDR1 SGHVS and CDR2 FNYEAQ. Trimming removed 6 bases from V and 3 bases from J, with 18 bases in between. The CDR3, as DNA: TGTGCCAGCAGTTCCTGTCAGGGGCGGTACTACGAGCAGTACTTC. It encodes CASSSCQGRYYEQYF.

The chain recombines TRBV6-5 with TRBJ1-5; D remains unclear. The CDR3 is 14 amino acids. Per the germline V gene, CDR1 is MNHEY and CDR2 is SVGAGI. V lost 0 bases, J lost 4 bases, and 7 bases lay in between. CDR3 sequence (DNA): TGTGCCAGCAGTTACTCGGGCTATAATCAGCCCCAGCATTTT. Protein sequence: CASSYSGYNQPQHF.

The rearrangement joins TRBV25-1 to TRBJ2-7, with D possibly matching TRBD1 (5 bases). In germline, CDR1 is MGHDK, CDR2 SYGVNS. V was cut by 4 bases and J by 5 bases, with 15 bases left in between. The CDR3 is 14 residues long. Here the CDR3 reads CASSARTIVDEQYF. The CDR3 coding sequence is TGTGCCAGCAGTGCCCGGACAATTGTCGACGAGCAGTACTTC.

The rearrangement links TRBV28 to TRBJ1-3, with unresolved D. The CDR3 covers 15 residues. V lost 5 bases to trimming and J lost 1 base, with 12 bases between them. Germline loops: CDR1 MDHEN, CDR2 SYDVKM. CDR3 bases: TGTGCCAGCAGTGCCCAACAGACATCTGGAAACACCATATATTTT. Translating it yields CASSAQQTSGNTIYF.

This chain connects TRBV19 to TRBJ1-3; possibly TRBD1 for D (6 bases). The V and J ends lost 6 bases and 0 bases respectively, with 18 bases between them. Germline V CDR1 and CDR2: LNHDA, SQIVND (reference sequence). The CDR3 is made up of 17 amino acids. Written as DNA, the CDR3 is TGTGCCAGTAGCCGTAGGGGGTCAGACTCCTCTGGAAACACCATATATTTT. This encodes CASSRRGSDSSGNTIYF.

The CDR3: CASSLHPDRLNTEAFF. The CDR3 DNA reads as TGTGCCAGCAGTTTGCATCCCGACAGGCTGAACACTGAAGCTTTCTTT. The chain employs TRBV27 and TRBJ1-1, with D possibly TRBD1 on 6 matching bases. The length of the CDR3 is 16 residues. Germline CDR1 reads MNHEY; CDR2 reads SMNVEV (reference sequence). V lost 3 bases and J lost 0, with 14 bases in between.

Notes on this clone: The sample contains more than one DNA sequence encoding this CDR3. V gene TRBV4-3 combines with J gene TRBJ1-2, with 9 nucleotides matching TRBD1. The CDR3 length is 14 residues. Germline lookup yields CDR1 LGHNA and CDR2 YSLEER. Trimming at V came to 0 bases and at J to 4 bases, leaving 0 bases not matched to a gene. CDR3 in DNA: TGCGCCAGCAGCCAAGAGACAGGGGGCTATGGCTACACCTTC. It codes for CASSQETGGYGYTF.

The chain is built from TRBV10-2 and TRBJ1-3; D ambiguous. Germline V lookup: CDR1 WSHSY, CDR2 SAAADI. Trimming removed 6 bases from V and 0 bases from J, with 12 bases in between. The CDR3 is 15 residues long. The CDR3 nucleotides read TGCGCCAGCAGATTACAGAAACTCTCTGGAAACACCATATATTTT. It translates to CASRLQKLSGNTIYF.

CDR3 DNA: TGTGCCAGCAGCTTAGGTGGGCTAGCGGGAGTATACGAGCAGTACTTC. Protein product: CASSLGGLAGVYEQYF. This rearrangement joins TRBV7-9 to TRBJ2-7, with TRBD2 identical over 10 bases. V lost 1 base, J lost 4 bases, and 7 bases stayed unmatched. This CDR3 is built from 16 residues. Germline V gene sequence: CDR1 SEHNR, CDR2 FQNEAQ (reference sequence). Combining the CDR3 with reference TRBV7-9 and TRBJ2-7 gives the whole variable domain DTGVSQNPRHKITKRGQNVTFRCDPISEHNRLYWYRQTLGQGPEFLTYFQNEAQLEKSRLLSDRFSAERPKGSFSTLEIQRTEQGDSAMYLCASSLGGLAGVYEQYFGPGTRLTVT.

CDR3 nucleotides: TGTGCCAGTAGTATAGGTGGGGTGGGGGGGAATCAGCCCCAGCATTTT. Amino acids: CASSIGGVGGNQPQHF. V is TRBV19 and J is TRBJ1-5, with TRBD1 as a possible D gene (5 bases). V lost 1 base to trimming and J lost 4 bases, with 14 bases between them. This CDR3 spans 16 amino acids. The germline V gene has CDR1 LNHDA and CDR2 SQIVND (reference sequence).

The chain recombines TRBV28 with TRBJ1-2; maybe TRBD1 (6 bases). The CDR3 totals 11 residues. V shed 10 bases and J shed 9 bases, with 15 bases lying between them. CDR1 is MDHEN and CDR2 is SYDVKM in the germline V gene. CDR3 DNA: TGTGCCACCTCAAGGGGGATGAGCTACACCTTC. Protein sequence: CATSRGMSYTF.